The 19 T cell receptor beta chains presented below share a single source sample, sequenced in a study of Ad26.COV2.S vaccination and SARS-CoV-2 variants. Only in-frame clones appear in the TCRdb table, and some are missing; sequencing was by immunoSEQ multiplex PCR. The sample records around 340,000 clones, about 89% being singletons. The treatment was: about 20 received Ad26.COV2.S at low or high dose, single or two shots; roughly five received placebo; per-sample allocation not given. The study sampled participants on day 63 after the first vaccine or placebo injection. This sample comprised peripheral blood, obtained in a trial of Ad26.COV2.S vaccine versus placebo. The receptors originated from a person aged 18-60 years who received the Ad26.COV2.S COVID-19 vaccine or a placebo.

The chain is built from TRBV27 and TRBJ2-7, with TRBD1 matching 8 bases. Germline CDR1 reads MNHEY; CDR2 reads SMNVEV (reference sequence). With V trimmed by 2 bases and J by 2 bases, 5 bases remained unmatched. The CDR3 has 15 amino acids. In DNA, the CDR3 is TGTGCCAGCAGTTTAAGGGGACAGGCACCCTACGAGCAGTACTTC. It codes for CASSLRGQAPYEQYF.

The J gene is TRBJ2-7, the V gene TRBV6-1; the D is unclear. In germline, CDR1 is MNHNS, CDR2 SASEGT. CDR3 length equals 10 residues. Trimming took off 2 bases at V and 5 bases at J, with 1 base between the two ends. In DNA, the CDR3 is TGTGCCAGCAGTGAACACGAGCAGTACTTC. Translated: CASSEHEQYF.

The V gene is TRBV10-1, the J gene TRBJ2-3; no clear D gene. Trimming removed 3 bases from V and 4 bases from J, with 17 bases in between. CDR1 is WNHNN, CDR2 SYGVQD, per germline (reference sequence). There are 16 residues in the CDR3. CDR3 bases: TGCGCCAGCAGTGACGGTGACTCAAGGGTCCCAGATACGCAGTATTTT. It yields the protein CASSDGDSRVPDTQYF.

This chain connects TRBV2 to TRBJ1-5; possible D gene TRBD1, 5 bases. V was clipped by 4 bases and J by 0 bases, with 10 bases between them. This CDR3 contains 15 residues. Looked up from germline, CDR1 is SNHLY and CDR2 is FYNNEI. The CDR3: CASSGGADSNQPQHF. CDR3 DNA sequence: TGTGCCAGCAGTGGGGGCGCGGATAGCAATCAGCCCCAGCATTTT.

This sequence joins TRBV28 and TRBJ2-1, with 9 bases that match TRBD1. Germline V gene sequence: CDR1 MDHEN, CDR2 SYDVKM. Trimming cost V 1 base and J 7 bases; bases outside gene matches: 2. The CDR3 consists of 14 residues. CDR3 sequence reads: CASSLSGQGNEQFF. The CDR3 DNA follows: TGTGCCAGCAGTTTATCTGGACAGGGGAATGAGCAGTTCTTC.

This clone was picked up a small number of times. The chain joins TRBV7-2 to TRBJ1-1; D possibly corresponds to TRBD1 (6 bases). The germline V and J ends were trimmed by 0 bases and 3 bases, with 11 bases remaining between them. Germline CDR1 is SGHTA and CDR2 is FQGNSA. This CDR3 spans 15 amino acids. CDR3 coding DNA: TGTGCCAGCAGCTTAGCTCCGGAGGGGGACACTGAAGCTTTCTTT. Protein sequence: CASSLAPEGDTEAFF.

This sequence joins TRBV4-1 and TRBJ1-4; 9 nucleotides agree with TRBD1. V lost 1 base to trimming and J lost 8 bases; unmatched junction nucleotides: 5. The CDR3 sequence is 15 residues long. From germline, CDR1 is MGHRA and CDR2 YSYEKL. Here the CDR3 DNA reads TGCGCCAGCAGCCAAGGTCCGGGACAGGGCGAAAAACTGTTTTTT. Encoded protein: CASSQGPGQGEKLFF.

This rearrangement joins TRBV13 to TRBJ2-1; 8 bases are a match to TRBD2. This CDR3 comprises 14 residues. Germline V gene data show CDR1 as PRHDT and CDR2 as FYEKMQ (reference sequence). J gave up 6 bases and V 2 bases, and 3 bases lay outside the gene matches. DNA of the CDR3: TGTGCCAGCAGCTTACGTAGCGGGATCAATGAGCAGTTCTTC. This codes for CASSLRSGINEQFF.

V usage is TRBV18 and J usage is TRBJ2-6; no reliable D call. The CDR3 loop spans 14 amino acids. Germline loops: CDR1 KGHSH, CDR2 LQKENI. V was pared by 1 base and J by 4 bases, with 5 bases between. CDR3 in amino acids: CASSPLEGANVLTF. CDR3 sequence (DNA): TGTGCCAGCTCACCACTGGAAGGGGCCAACGTCCTGACTTTC.

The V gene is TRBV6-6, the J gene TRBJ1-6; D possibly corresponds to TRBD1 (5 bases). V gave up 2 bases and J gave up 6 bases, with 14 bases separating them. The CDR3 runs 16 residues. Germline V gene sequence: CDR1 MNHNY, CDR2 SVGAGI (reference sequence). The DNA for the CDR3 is TGTGCCAGCAGTTACGAGCCCAGGGACGTTAATTCACCCCTCCACTTT. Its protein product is CASSYEPRDVNSPLHF.

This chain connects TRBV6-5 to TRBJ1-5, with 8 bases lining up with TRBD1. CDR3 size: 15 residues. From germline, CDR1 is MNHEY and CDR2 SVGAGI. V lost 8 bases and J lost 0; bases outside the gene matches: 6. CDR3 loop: CASSDREYSNQPQHF. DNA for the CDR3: TGTGCCAGCTCGGACAGGGAATATAGCAATCAGCCCCAGCATTTT.

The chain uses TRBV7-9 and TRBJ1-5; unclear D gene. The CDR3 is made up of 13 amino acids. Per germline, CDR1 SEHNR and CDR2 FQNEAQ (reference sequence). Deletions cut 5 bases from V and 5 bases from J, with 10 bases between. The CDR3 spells CASSPDGYQPQHF. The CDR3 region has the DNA TGTGCCAGCAGCCCGGACGGCTATCAGCCCCAGCATTTT.

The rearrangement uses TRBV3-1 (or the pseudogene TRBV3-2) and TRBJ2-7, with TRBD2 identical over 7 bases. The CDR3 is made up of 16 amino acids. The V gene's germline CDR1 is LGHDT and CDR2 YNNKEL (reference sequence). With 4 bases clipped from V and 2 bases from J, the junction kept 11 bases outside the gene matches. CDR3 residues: CASSPEGRELTYEQYF. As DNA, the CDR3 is TGTGCCAGCAGCCCCGAGGGGCGGGAGCTCACCTACGAGCAGTACTTC.

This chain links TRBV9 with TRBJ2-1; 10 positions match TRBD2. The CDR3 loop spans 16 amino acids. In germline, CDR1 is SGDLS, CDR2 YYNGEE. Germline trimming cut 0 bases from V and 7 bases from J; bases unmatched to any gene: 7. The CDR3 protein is CASSVDLAGVRNEQFF. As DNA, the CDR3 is TGTGCCAGCAGCGTAGACCTAGCGGGAGTTCGGAATGAGCAGTTCTTC. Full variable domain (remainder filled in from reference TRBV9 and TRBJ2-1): DSGVTQTPKHLITATGQRVTLRCSPRSGDLSVYWYQQSLDQGLQFLIQYYNGEERAKGNILERFSAQQFPDLHSELNLSSLELGDSALYFCASSVDLAGVRNEQFFGPGTRLTVL.

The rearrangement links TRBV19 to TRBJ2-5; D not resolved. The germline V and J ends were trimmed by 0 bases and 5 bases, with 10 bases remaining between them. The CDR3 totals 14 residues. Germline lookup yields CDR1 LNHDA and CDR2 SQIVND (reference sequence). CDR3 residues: CASSIDEASETQYF. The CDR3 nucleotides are TGTGCCAGTAGTATAGATGAAGCGTCGGAGACCCAGTACTTC.

For the CDR3, the DNA is TGTGCCAGCAGCAAAATGGAGAGGTTTAATTCACCCCTCCACTTT. Translation gives CASSKMERFNSPLHF. The chain links TRBV21-1 to TRBJ1-6. TRBV21-1 has pseudogene status. The CDR3 covers 15 residues.

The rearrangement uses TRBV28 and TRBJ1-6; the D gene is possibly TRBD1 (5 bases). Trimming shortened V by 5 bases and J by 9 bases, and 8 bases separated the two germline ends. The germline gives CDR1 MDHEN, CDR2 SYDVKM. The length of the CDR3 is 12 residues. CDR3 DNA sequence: TGTGCCAGCAGTCATAGGGGTTCACCCCTCCACTTT. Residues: CASSHRGSPLHF.

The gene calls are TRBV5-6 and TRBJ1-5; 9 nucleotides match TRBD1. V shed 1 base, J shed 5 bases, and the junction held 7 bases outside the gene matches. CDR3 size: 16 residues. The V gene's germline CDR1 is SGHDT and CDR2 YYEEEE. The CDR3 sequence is CASSLRGQGIYQPQHF. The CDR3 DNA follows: TGTGCCAGCAGCTTGCGGGGACAGGGTATCTATCAGCCCCAGCATTTT.

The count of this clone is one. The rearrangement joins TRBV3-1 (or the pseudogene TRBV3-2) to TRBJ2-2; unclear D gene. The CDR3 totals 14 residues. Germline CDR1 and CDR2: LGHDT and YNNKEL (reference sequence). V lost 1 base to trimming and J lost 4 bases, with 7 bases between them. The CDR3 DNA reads TGTGCCAGCAGCCAAGGGACCTTCACCGGGGAGCTGTTTTTT. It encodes CASSQGTFTGELFF.